These 20 T cell receptor beta chains were sequenced from one sample in a study of blood T cell repertoires in COVID-19. Assay used: immunoSEQ multiplex PCR; TCRdb lists only in-frame clones, some missing. The table shows some 490,000 clones, with approximately 83% occurring only once. Sequencing was performed on peripheral blood. These receptors originate from a human donor in a cohort sampled during active COVID-19.

This clone was picked up one time. The chain carries TRBV4-3 and TRBJ1-6, with a tentative D call TRBD1 (6 bases). V was pared by 0 bases and J by 7 bases, with 13 bases between. Looked up from germline, CDR1 is LGHNA and CDR2 is YSLEER. The CDR3 has 16 amino acids. Here the CDR3 reads CASSQDPRGLNSPLHF. In DNA form, the CDR3 reads TGCGCCAGCAGCCAAGATCCCAGGGGTTTAAATTCACCCCTCCACTTT.

This clone was seen only once. The V call is TRBV19, the J call TRBJ2-1; D is ambiguous. CDR3 length: 14 amino acids. The V end lost 5 bases, the J end lost 0 bases, and 8 bases lay between the germline ends. Germline lookup yields CDR1 LNHDA and CDR2 SQIVND (reference sequence). The CDR3 DNA reads TGTGCCAGTAGTGCGGTGAGCTCCTACAATGAGCAGTTCTTC. Protein: CASSAVSSYNEQFF.

J is TRBJ2-1 and V is TRBV6-2 or TRBV6-3; TRBD2 matches 8 bases. Germline CDR1 is MNHEY and CDR2 is SVGEGT. J lost 5 bases, V lost 6 bases, and 12 bases had no gene match. The CDR3 contains 16 residues. The CDR3 spells CASSRREGNFHNEQFF. CDR3 DNA: TGTGCCAGCAGCCGCCGGGAGGGAAATTTCCACAATGAGCAGTTCTTC.

J is TRBJ2-5 and V is TRBV29-1, with D possibly TRBD2 on 6 matching bases. From germline, CDR1 is SQVTM and CDR2 ANQGSEA. This CDR3 comprises 13 residues. The ends were cut back, 7 bases at V and 7 bases at J, with 19 bases in the middle. This CDR3 is CSARTGDGGTQYF. In DNA, the CDR3 is TGCAGCGCCCGAACGGGGGATGGGGGGACCCAGTACTTC.

For the CDR3, the DNA is TGTGCCAGCAGCAGTGGGGGACAGGGGGCTGGAAACACCATATATTTT. This translates into CASSSGGQGAGNTIYF. This sequence joins TRBV5-6 and TRBJ1-3; 11 bases align to TRBD1. Germline V gives CDR1 SGHDT, CDR2 YYEEEE. The CDR3 has 16 amino acids. The trim removed 4 bases at V and 2 bases at J, leaving 5 bases unmatched.

V usage is TRBV9 and J usage is TRBJ1-3; no firm D call. The CDR3 extends over 14 amino acids. Germline V gene data show CDR1 as SGDLS and CDR2 as YYNGEE. The V end lost 0 bases, the J end lost 4 bases, and 8 bases lay between the germline ends. CDR3 DNA: TGTGCCAGCAGCGTAGAAGGGAGAGGAAACACCATATATTTT. This codes for CASSVEGRGNTIYF.

The chain joins TRBV21-1 to TRBJ1-5; the table's D call of TRBD1 was not tested on the DNA. TRBV21-1 counts as a pseudogene. This CDR3 region has 15 residues. The chain's CDR3 is CASSAEGQGNQPQHF. The DNA for the CDR3 is TGTGCCAGCAGCGCCGAAGGACAGGGGAATCAGCCCCAGCATTTT.

The rearrangement joins TRBV30 to TRBJ2-1; 10 bases align to TRBD2. Germline V gives CDR1 GTSNPN, CDR2 SVGIG (reference sequence). V shed 5 bases and J 9 bases; nucleotides not matched to a gene: 19. The CDR3 extends over 17 amino acids. The CDR3 protein is CAWAPLGIAGGSGEQFF. CDR3 nucleotides: TGTGCCTGGGCCCCTCTCGGAATAGCGGGAGGATCGGGTGAGCAGTTCTTC.

In its sample, this clone was seen a few times. The chain couples TRBV5-5 to TRBJ1-5; D remains ambiguous. Germline V gene sequence: CDR1 SGHKS, CDR2 YYEKEE (reference sequence). V gave up 0 bases and J gave up 5 bases, with 6 bases separating them. The CDR3 contains 13 residues. For the CDR3, the DNA is TGTGCCAGCAGCTTGGACGGGGATCAGCCCCAGCATTTT. It encodes CASSLDGDQPQHF.

For the CDR3, the DNA is TGTGCCAGCACCGAAGGGGGGGACCCCACTCTAGATACGCAGTATTTT. Residues: CASTEGGDPTLDTQYF. The gene calls are TRBV2 and TRBJ2-3, with D possibly TRBD2 on 7 matching bases. The germline V gene encodes CDR1 SNHLY and CDR2 FYNNEI. V shed 7 bases and J shed 5 bases, with 22 bases lying between them. The CDR3 consists of 16 residues.

The V gene is TRBV14, the J gene TRBJ2-1; 12 bases are shared with TRBD2. With 6 bases clipped from V and 6 bases from J, the junction kept 9 bases outside the gene matches. From germline, CDR1 is SGHDN and CDR2 FVKESK. The CDR3 extends over 16 amino acids. The CDR3 DNA reads TGTGCCAGCAGAAAGGGATCGGGACTAGCGGGCAATGAGCAGTTCTTC. Translating gives CASRKGSGLAGNEQFF.

The chain couples TRBV7-2 to TRBJ2-7, with D maybe TRBD2 (5 bases). Germline assignment: CDR1 SGHTA and CDR2 FQGNSA. The V end was cut by 2 bases, the J end by 2 bases, with 16 bases between. The CDR3 covers 16 residues. DNA for the CDR3: TGTGCCAGCAGCTTAAACCGGGGTAGGACCCCCTACGAGCAGTACTTC. Translating it yields CASSLNRGRTPYEQYF.

This rearrangement joins TRBV15 to TRBJ2-7; D unresolved. V lost 5 bases to trimming and J lost 0 bases, with 11 bases between them. There are 14 residues in the CDR3. CDR1 is LNHNV, CDR2 YYDKDF, per germline (reference sequence). The CDR3 is CATSSEVSSYEQYF. The DNA for the CDR3 is TGTGCCACCAGCTCCGAGGTAAGCTCCTACGAGCAGTACTTC.

The rearrangement uses TRBV28 and TRBJ2-7, with 10 positions matching TRBD1. Trimming removed 4 bases from V and 5 bases from J; junction bases left unmatched: 8. Germline V gives CDR1 MDHEN, CDR2 SYDVKM. The CDR3 is 15 residues long. CDR3 amino acids: CASSSIDRGPNEQYF. CDR3 nucleotides: TGTGCCAGCAGTTCGATCGACAGGGGGCCTAACGAGCAGTACTTC.

This sequence joins TRBV28 and TRBJ2-7, with 9 bases aligning to TRBD2. Germline-derived CDR1 and CDR2 are MDHEN and SYDVKM. V was pared by 2 bases and J by 8 bases, with 10 bases of the junction left unmatched. The CDR3 extends over 15 amino acids. The CDR3 DNA reads TGTGCCAGCAGTTTACCCTCCCCGGGACTAGCTAAGCAGTACTTC. Its translation: CASSLPSPGLAKQYF.

The chain couples TRBV5-1 to TRBJ1-2; D gene ambiguous. CDR1 SGHRS and CDR2 YFSETQ come from the germline V gene. V lost 2 bases and J lost 0, with 8 bases in between. The CDR3 runs to 14 residues. In DNA form, the CDR3 reads TGCGCCAGCAGCTTCGGTATAACTAACTATGGCTACACCTTC. It translates to CASSFGITNYGYTF. Filled out from reference TRBV5-1 and TRBJ1-2, the complete variable domain reads KAGVTQTPRYLIKTRGQQVTLSCSPISGHRSVSWYQQTPGQGLQFLFEYFSETQRNKGNFPGRFSGRQFSNSRSEMNVSTLELGDSALYLCASSFGITNYGYTFGSGTRLTVV.

This chain uses TRBV6-5 with TRBJ2-7, with TRBD1 matching 8 bases. The J segment lost 6 bases and the V segment lost 2 bases, leaving 9 bases of the junction unmatched. The CDR3 spans 15 residues. Germline lookup yields CDR1 MNHEY and CDR2 SVGAGI. The CDR3 loop reads CASSYGQGGTREQYF. DNA of the CDR3: TGTGCCAGCAGTTACGGACAGGGCGGTACGCGCGAGCAGTACTTC.

The rearrangement joins TRBV3-1 (or the pseudogene TRBV3-2) to TRBJ1-1; D remains ambiguous. In germline, CDR1 is LGHDT, CDR2 YNNKEL (reference sequence). V lost 1 base, J lost 10 bases, and 16 bases lay in between. The length of the CDR3 is 14 residues. The DNA for the CDR3 is TGTGCCAGCAGCCAAGCCCCCCCCAGCGCGCTAGCTTTCTTT. Translated: CASSQAPPSALAFF.

This clone was seen once. The chain joins TRBV5-8 to TRBJ2-7; 7 bases are a match to TRBD1. V trimming: 4 bases; J trimming: 7 bases; junction bases outside the gene matches: 8. The length of the CDR3 is 13 residues. In germline, CDR1 is SGHTS, CDR2 YDEGEE. The CDR3 DNA sequence: TGTGCCAGCAGCCCGCACAGGGGTTGGGAGCAGTACTTC. This gives the protein CASSPHRGWEQYF.

V is TRBV24-1 and J is TRBJ1-1; D possibly corresponds to TRBD1 (6 bases). V was trimmed by 9 bases and J by 1 base, leaving 11 bases between them. This CDR3 is 13 amino acids long. Germline CDR1 and CDR2: KGHDR and SFDVKD. CDR3 in amino acids: CATRQTGNTEAFF. The CDR3 DNA reads as TGTGCCACCCGACAGACAGGGAACACTGAAGCTTTCTTT.